These 20 T cell receptor beta chains share one sample of origin, sequenced in a study of beta chain features in type 1 diabetes. TCRB transcripts that were expressed got sequenced, as all of the isolated RNA had been reverse transcribed. TCRdb keeps only in-frame clones here, not all; method: immunoSEQ multiplex PCR. The sample yields approximately 160,000 clones, less than 9.5% seen once. Sequenced input: central memory CD4+ T cells from blood. These receptors came from a woman under 30 in good health.

The chain employs TRBV5-4 and TRBJ2-7; weak D call: TRBD1 (5 bases). The CDR3 loop spans 17 amino acids. Trimming left V 4 bases short and J 0 bases short, with 20 bases between. Germline V lookup: CDR1 SGHNT, CDR2 YYREEE (reference sequence). The chain's CDR3 is CASSPVSDGQFSYEQYF. CDR3 DNA sequence: TGTGCCAGCAGCCCCGTTTCGGACGGACAATTCTCCTACGAGCAGTACTTC.

V and J are TRBV29-1 and TRBJ1-4; 10 bases map to TRBD1. This CDR3 comprises 16 residues. V lost 4 bases, J lost 6 bases, and 11 bases stayed unmatched. Per the germline V gene, CDR1 is SQVTM and CDR2 is ANQGSEA. CDR3 in DNA: TGCAGCGTTGTAATCGCGGCGGGACAGGGGTATGAAAAACTGTTTTTT. Its protein product is CSVVIAAGQGYEKLFF.

In this sample, this clone turned up a few times. The rearrangement joins TRBV11-3 to TRBJ1-1; D might be TRBD1 (5 bases). The ends were cut back, 3 bases at V and 0 bases at J, with 11 bases in the middle. The CDR3 sequence is 15 residues long. In germline, CDR1 is SGHNT, CDR2 YENEEA. Written as DNA, the CDR3 is TGTGCCAGCAGCTTCGGGGGGGGGATGAACACTGAAGCTTTCTTT. Translated, it gives CASSFGGGMNTEAFF.

This clone has a handful of counts. This rearrangement joins TRBV18 to TRBJ2-5; D uncertain. V was cut by 3 bases and J by 2 bases, with 7 bases left in between. Germline values: CDR1 KGHSH, CDR2 LQKENI. The CDR3 runs 13 residues. The CDR3 bases are TGTGCCAGCTCACCGGGCCCACAAGAGACCCAGTACTTC. It encodes CASSPGPQETQYF.

This clone appeared many times. The CDR3 protein is CASGSDRAGNTIYF. CDR3 bases: TGTGCTAGTGGTTCCGACAGGGCTGGAAACACCATATATTTT. This chain connects TRBV12-5 to TRBJ1-3, with TRBD1 identical over 7 bases. CDR1 LGHNT and CDR2 FRNRAP come from the germline V gene. After removal of 4 bases from V and 2 bases from J, the junction contained 2 bases not matched to a gene. This CDR3 has 14 residues.

V usage is TRBV19 and J usage is TRBJ2-1; TRBD2 aligns across 14 bases. Germline loops: CDR1 LNHDA, CDR2 SQIVND (reference sequence). Losses at the gene ends were 3 bases for V and 9 bases for J; bases not matched to a gene: 4. This CDR3 spans 15 amino acids. The CDR3 bases are TGTGCCAGTAGTATGACTAGCGGGAGGGTTGGTGAGCAGTTCTTC. Translating gives CASSMTSGRVGEQFF.

V gene TRBV4-3 combines with J gene TRBJ2-1; TRBD2 matches 10 bases. CDR3 length: 18 amino acids. V lost 0 bases, J lost 0 bases, and 5 bases stayed unmatched. Germline CDR1 is LGHNA and CDR2 is YSLEER. CDR3 amino acids: CASSQDPPSGSSYNEQFF. DNA for the CDR3: TGCGCCAGCAGCCAAGATCCGCCTAGCGGGAGCTCCTACAATGAGCAGTTCTTC.

The sample holds a few counts of this clone. The chain has TRBV10-3 and TRBJ1-4; D unclear. Germline CDR1 and CDR2: ENHRY and SYGVKD. CDR3 size: 12 residues. V shed 2 bases and J shed 8 bases, with 6 bases lying between them. The CDR3: CAISEGTEKLFF. The CDR3, as DNA: TGTGCCATCAGTGAGGGCACCGAAAAACTGTTTTTT.

This clone was observed a few times. The genes are TRBV6-6 and TRBJ1-6; D is ambiguous. The V gene lost 8 bases and the J gene lost 11 bases, with 16 bases spanning the gap. CDR3 size: 13 residues. Germline CDR1 reads MNHNY; CDR2 reads SVGAGI (reference sequence). CDR3 protein: CASRREMETPLHF. CDR3 sequence (DNA): TGTGCCAGCCGTCGGGAAATGGAGACACCCCTCCACTTT.

CDR3 residues: CAWSVAGGPTDTQYF. The DNA for the CDR3 is TGTGCCTGGAGTGTAGCGGGGGGACCCACAGATACGCAGTATTTT. This chain joins TRBV30 and TRBJ2-3; TRBD2 matches 9 bases. Per germline, CDR1 GTSNPN and CDR2 SVGIG (reference sequence). Unmatched junction bases numbered 3, after V lost 0 bases and J lost 2 bases. CDR3 length equals 15 residues.

The chain has TRBV7-2 and TRBJ1-2; D unresolved. V lost 1 base to trimming and J lost 0 bases, with 6 bases between them. The CDR3 sequence is 14 residues long. Germline loops: CDR1 SGHTA, CDR2 FQGNSA. The CDR3 reads CASSLDVSNYGYTF. In nucleotides, the CDR3 is TGTGCCAGCAGCTTAGATGTCTCTAACTATGGCTACACCTTC.

The rearrangement links TRBV29-1 to TRBJ2-1; 7 bases are shared with TRBD1. J gave up 0 bases and V 5 bases, and 7 bases lay outside the gene matches. Germline lookup yields CDR1 SQVTM and CDR2 ANQGSEA. The CDR3 extends over 15 amino acids. The CDR3 is CSVYGQASSYNEQFF. In nucleotides, the CDR3 is TGCAGCGTTTACGGACAGGCCAGCTCCTACAATGAGCAGTTCTTC.

This clone has only a few counts. J is TRBJ1-5 and V is TRBV2; 7 positions agree with TRBD1. This CDR3 region has 14 residues. The germline CDR1 and CDR2 sequences are SNHLY and FYNNEI. V lost 8 bases and J lost 4; bases outside the gene matches: 8. This chain's CDR3 is CASGIPGGNQPQHF. CDR3 bases: TGTGCCAGCGGAATCCCAGGGGGGAATCAGCCCCAGCATTTT.

A few counts support this clone. The chain couples TRBV19 to TRBJ2-5; tentatively, D is TRBD1 (5 bases). Germline CDR1 is LNHDA and CDR2 is SQIVND (reference sequence). The CDR3 totals 14 residues. V lost 5 bases and J lost 5, with 15 bases in between. The CDR3 nucleotides read TGTGCCAGTAGTTGGGGCGCTACTGGGGAGACCCAGTACTTC. It specifies CASSWGATGETQYF.

This clone was recorded a few times. The chain carries TRBV19 and TRBJ1-5, with D possibly being TRBD1 (5 bases). This CDR3 is built from 14 residues. Per germline, CDR1 LNHDA and CDR2 SQIVND (reference sequence). Between the trimmed V and J ends, which lost 3 bases and 5 bases, there was a span of 11 bases. In DNA, the CDR3 is TGTGCCAGTAGTATTCGCAGGGCGGATCAGCCCCAGCATTTT. Its translation: CASSIRRADQPQHF.

There are a few counts of this clone. This chain joins TRBV11-2 and TRBJ2-1; D unresolved. CDR3 length: 14 residues. Per the germline V gene, CDR1 is SGHAT and CDR2 is FQNNGV. With 2 bases removed from V and 7 bases from J, the gap between germline ends came to 12 bases. The CDR3: CASSLFGTGNEQFF. The DNA for the CDR3 is TGTGCCAGCAGCTTATTCGGAACCGGGAATGAGCAGTTCTTC.

Ten or more counts support this clone. V is TRBV18 and J is TRBJ2-6, with TRBD2 as a possible D gene (5 bases). This CDR3 has 17 residues. Trimming took 6 bases from V and 0 from J, leaving 15 bases between them. CDR1 and CDR2 from the germline V gene are KGHSH and LQKENI. In DNA form, the CDR3 reads TGTGCCAGCTCCCCCGGAGGACCGAGCTCTGGGGCCAACGTCCTGACTTTC. Its protein is CASSPGGPSSGANVLTF.

The genes are TRBV7-9 and TRBJ2-3, with D unresolved. V lost 4 bases and J lost 3, with 5 bases in between. Germline CDR1 is SEHNR and CDR2 is FQNEAQ (reference sequence). The CDR3 length is 12 residues. CDR3 protein: CASSYNTDTQYF. The CDR3 nucleotides read TGTGCCAGCAGCTACAATACAGATACGCAGTATTTT.

The chain couples TRBV30 to TRBJ1-4; D possibly corresponds to TRBD1 (5 bases). CDR3 length: 12 residues. V gave up 4 bases and J gave up 6 bases, with 9 bases separating them. Germline-derived CDR1 and CDR2 are GTSNPN and SVGIG (reference sequence). The CDR3 region is CAWKGGDEKLFF. DNA for the CDR3: TGTGCCTGGAAGGGAGGGGATGAAAAACTGTTTTTT.

The rearrangement links TRBV27 to TRBJ2-7, with TRBD2 matching over 11 bases. The CDR3 consists of 15 residues. Germline trimming cut 1 base from V and 4 bases from J; bases unmatched to any gene: 3. The germline CDR1 and CDR2 sequences are MNHEY and SMNVEV (reference sequence). Written as DNA, the CDR3 is TGTGCCAGCAGTTTATGGCTAGCGGGGGGTTACGAGCAGTACTTC. This codes for CASSLWLAGGYEQYF.